This TCR beta chain appears in the sequencing data of a study of cytomegalovirus exposure and HLA in healthy donors. General study points: Within an earlier analysis, most TCR beta V segments proved productive either about 87% or about 30% of the time.

Primers included in the PCR were 60 Vbeta and 13 Jbeta primers. Libraries were prepared by immunoSEQ multiplex PCR; TCRdb keeps only in-frame clonotypes and omits some of them. There are about 140,000 clones in the sample; 82% occur only once, and 9% to 10% lies in the top ten. With respect to this clone: Its matching antigen is unknown.

This TCR derives from an older woman in good health and CMV-seropositive. Input material: PBMCs.

The CDR3 nucleotides are TGTGCCAGCAGCCTCCAGGGGGCAGGTAATTCACCCCTCCACTTT. Its protein is CASSLQGAGNSPLHF. The chain recombines TRBV5-6 with TRBJ1-6, with TRBD1 identical over 8 bases. The CDR3 runs to 15 residues. The V segment lost 4 bases and the J segment 6 bases; nucleotides outside the gene matches: 6. CDR1 SGHDT and CDR2 YYEEEE come from the germline V gene. The variable domain in full, completed from reference TRBV5-6 and TRBJ1-6, reads DAGVTQSPTHLIKTRGQQVTLRCSPKSGHDTVSWYQQALGQGPQFIFQYYEEEERQRGNFPDRFSGHQFPNYSSELNVNALLLGDSALYLCASSLQGAGNSPLHFGNGTRLTVT.